The clone carrying this T cell receptor (beta chain) was detected many times. Antigen unknown. This record belongs to a study of beta chain features in type 1 diabetes. About the research overall: In all, some 110 million sorted cells from all samples were analyzed.

V shed 0 bases and J shed 1 base, with 9 bases lying between them. The CDR3 is 14 residues long. CDR1 GTSNPN and CDR2 SVGIG come from the germline V gene (reference sequence). Cell sorting via CD45RO/CCR7/CD25/CD127/CD95/CD27 was performed to obtain CD4+ naive, central memory, regulatory and stem cell-like memory cells. Sorting produced populations that all topped 95% purity. Study-wide points: The similarity of naive, central memory and Treg TCRB repertoires appeared greater among patients than among healthy donors.

Reverse transcribing all isolated RNA meant expressed TCRB transcripts were sequenced. Sequencing was performed with immunoSEQ multiplex PCR; in TCRdb, only in-frame clones are kept and a portion is missing. The sample contains more than 150,000 clones, approximately 12% of which appear only once. This TCR was sampled from a man younger than 30 in good health. Source material: central memory CD4+ T cells from blood. The chain combines TRBV30 with TRBJ1-1; D is uncertain. In nucleotides, the CDR3 is TGTGCCTGGAGTGTAGATACGGGGAACACTGAAGCTTTCTTT. Amino acid sequence: CAWSVDTGNTEAFF.